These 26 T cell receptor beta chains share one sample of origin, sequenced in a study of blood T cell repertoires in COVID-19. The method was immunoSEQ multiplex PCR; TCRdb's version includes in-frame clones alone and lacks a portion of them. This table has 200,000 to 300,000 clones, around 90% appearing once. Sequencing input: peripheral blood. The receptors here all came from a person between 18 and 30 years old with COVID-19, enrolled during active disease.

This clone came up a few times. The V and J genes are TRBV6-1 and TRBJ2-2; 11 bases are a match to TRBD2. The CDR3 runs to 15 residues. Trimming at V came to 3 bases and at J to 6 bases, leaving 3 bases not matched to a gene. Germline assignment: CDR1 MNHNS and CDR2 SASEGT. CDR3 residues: CASSDVAGGPGELFF. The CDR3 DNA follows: TGTGCCAGCAGTGACGTAGCGGGAGGGCCCGGGGAGCTGTTTTTT.

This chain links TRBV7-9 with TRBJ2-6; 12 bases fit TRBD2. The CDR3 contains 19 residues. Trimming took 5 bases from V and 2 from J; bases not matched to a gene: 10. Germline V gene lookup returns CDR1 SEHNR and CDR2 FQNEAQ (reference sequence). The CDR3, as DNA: TGTGCCAGCAGCCTATCGACTAGCGGGAGAGGTGCTGGGGCCAACGTCCTGACTTTC. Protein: CASSLSTSGRGAGANVLTF.

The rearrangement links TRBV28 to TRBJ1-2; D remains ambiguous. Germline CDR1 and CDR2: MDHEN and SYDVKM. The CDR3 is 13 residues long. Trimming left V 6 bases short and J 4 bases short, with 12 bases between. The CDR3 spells CASSHSEVYGYTF. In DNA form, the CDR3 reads TGTGCCAGCAGCCACTCTGAGGTCTATGGCTACACCTTC.

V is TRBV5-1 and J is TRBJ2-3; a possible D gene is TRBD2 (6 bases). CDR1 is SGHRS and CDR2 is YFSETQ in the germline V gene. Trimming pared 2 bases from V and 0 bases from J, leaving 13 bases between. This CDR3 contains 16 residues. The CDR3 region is CASSLGGTSSTDTQYF. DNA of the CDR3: TGCGCCAGCAGCTTAGGTGGGACTTCTAGCACAGATACGCAGTATTTT.

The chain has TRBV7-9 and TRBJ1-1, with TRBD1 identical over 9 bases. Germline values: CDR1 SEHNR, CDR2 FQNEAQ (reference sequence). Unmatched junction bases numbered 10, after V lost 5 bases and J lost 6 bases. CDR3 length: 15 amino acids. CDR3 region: CASSGGWGQGSEAFF. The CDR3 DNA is TGTGCCAGCAGCGGAGGTTGGGGACAGGGATCTGAAGCTTTCTTT. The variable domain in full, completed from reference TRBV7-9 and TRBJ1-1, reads DTGVSQNPRHKITKRGQNVTFRCDPISEHNRLYWYRQTLGQGPEFLTYFQNEAQLEKSRLLSDRFSAERPKGSFSTLEIQRTEQGDSAMYLCASSGGWGQGSEAFFGQGTRLTVV.

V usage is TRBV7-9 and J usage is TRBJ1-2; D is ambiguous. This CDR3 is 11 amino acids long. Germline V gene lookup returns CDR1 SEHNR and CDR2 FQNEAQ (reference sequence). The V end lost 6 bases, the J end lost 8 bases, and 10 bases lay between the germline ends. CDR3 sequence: CASSPQWGYTF. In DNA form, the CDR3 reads TGTGCCAGCAGTCCCCAGTGGGGCTACACCTTC.

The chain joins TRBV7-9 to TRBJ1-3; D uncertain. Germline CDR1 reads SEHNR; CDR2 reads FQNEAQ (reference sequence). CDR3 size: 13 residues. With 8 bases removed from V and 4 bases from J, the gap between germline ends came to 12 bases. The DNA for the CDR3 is TGTGCCAGCCCCTCACCGGGAGGAAACACCATATATTTT. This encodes CASPSPGGNTIYF.

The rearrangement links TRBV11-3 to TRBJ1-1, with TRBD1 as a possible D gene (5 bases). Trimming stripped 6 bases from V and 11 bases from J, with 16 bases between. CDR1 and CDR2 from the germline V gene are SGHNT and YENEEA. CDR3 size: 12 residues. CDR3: CASSFPGGRAFF. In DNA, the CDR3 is TGTGCCAGCAGTTTTCCGGGGGGGAGGGCTTTCTTT.

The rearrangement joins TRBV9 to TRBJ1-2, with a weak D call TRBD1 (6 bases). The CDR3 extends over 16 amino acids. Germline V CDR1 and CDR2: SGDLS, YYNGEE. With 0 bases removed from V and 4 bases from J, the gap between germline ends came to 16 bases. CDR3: CASSVDLGGAGYGYTF. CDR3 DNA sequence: TGTGCCAGCAGCGTAGATCTTGGGGGCGCAGGCTATGGCTACACCTTC.

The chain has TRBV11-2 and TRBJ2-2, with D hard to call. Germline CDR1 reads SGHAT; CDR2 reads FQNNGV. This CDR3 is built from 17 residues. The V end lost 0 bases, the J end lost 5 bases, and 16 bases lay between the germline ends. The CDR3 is CASSLEWSSAGTGELFF. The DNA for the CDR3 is TGTGCCAGCAGCTTAGAATGGTCGTCAGCAGGTACCGGGGAGCTGTTTTTT. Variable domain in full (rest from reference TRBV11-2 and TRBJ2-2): EAGVAQSPRYKIIEKRQSVAFWCNPISGHATLYWYQQILGQGPKLLIQFQNNGVVDDSQLPKDRFSAERLKGVDSTLKIQPAKLEDSAVYLCASSLEWSSAGTGELFFGEGSRLTVL.

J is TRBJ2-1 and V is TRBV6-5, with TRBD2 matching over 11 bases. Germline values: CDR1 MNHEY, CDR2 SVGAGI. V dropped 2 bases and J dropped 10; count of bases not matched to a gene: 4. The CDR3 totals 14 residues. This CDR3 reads CASSYLAGGREQFF. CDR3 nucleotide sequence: TGTGCCAGCAGTTACCTAGCGGGAGGTCGGGAGCAGTTCTTC.

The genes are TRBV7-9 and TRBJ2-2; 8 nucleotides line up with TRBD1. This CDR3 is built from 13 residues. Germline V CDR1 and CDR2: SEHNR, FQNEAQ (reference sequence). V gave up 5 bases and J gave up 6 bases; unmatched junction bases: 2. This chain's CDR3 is CASSTDRAGELFF. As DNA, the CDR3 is TGTGCCAGCAGCACGGACAGGGCCGGGGAGCTGTTTTTT. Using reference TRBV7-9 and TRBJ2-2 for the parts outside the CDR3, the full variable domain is DTGVSQNPRHKITKRGQNVTFRCDPISEHNRLYWYRQTLGQGPEFLTYFQNEAQLEKSRLLSDRFSAERPKGSFSTLEIQRTEQGDSAMYLCASSTDRAGELFFGEGSRLTVL.

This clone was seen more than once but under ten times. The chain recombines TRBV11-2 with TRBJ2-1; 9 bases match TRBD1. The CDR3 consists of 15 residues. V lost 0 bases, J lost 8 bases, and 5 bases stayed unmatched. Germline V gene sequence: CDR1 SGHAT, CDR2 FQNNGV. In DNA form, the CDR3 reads TGTGCCAGCAGCTTAGAACAGGGGGCGCGCTATGAGCAGTTCTTC. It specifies CASSLEQGARYEQFF.

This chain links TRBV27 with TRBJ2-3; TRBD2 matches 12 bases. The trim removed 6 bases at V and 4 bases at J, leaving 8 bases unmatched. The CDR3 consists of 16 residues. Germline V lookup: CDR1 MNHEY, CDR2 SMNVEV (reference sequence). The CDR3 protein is CASSNIRLAGADTQYF. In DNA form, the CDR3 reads TGTGCCAGCAGCAATATAAGACTAGCGGGAGCAGATACGCAGTATTTT.

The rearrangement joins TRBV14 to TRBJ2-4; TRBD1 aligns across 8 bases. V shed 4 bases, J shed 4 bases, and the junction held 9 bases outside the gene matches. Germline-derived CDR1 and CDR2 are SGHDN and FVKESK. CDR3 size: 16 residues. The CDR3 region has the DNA TGTGCCAGCAGCCCCGGACAGGGAAGAGCTAAAAACATTCAGTACTTC. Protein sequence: CASSPGQGRAKNIQYF.

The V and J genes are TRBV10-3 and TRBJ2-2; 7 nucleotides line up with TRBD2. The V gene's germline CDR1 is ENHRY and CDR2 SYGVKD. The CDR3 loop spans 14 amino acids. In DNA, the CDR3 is TGTGCGGGGGGGGAGTATCCGGCAACCGGGGAGCTGTTTTTT. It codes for CAGGEYPATGELFF.

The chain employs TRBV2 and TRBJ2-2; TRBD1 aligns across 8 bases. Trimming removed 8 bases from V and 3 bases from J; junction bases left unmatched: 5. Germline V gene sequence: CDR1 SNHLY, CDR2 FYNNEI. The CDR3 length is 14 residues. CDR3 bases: TGTGCCAGCTTGGACAGGGACGACACCGGGGAGCTGTTTTTT. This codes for CASLDRDDTGELFF.

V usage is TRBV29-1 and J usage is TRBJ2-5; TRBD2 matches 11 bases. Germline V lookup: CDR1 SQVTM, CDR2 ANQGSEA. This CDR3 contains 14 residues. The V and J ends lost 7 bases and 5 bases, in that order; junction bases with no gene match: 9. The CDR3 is CSAEVAGGRETQYF. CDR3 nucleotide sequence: TGCAGCGCAGAAGTAGCGGGAGGGCGGGAGACCCAGTACTTC.

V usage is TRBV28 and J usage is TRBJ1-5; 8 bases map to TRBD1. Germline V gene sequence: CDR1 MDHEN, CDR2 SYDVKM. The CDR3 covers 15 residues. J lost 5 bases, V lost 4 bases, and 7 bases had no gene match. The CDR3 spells CASSSGDRRDQPQHF. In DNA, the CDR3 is TGTGCCAGCAGTTCGGGGGACAGGAGGGATCAGCCCCAGCATTTT.

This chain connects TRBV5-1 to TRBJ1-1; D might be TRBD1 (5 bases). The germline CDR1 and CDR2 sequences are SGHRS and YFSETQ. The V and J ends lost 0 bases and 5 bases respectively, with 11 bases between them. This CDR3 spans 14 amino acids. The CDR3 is CASSLAQGSTEAFF. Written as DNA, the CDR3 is TGCGCCAGCAGCTTGGCCCAGGGTTCTACTGAAGCTTTCTTT.

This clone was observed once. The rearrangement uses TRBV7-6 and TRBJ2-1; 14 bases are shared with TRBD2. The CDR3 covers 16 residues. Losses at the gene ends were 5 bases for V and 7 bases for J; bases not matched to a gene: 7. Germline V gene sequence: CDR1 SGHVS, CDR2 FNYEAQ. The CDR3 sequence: CASSPAGTSGSNEQFF. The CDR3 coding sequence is TGTGCCAGCAGCCCAGCAGGGACTAGCGGGAGTAATGAGCAGTTCTTC.

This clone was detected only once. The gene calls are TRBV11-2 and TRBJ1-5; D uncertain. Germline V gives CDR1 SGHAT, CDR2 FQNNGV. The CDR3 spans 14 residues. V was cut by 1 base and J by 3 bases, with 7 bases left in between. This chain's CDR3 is CASSLGPVNQPQHF. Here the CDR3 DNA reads TGTGCCAGCAGCTTAGGGCCAGTCAATCAGCCCCAGCATTTT.

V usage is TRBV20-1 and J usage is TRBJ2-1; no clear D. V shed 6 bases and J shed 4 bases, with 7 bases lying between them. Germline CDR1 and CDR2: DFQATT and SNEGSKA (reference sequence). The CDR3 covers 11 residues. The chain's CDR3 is CSARPYNEQFF. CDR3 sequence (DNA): TGCAGTGCCAGGCCTTACAATGAGCAGTTCTTC.

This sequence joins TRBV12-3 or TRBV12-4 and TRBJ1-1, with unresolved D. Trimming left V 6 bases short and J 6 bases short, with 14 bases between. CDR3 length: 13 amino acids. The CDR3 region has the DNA TGTGCCAGCAGCTTGCCTCCGGGTTCTGAAGCTTTCTTT. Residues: CASSLPPGSEAFF.

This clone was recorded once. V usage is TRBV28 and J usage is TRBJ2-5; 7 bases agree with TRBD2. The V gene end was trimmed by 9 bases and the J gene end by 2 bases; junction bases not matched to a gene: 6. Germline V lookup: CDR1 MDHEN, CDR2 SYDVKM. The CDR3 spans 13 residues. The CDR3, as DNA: TGTGCCAGTACGGGAGGAAAACAAGAGACCCAGTACTTC. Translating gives CASTGGKQETQYF.

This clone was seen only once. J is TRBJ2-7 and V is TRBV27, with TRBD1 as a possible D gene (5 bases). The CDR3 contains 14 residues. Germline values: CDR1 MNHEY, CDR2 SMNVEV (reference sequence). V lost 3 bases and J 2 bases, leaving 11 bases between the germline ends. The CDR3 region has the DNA TGTGCCAGCAGTTTTTTAGAGACAGCCTACGAGCAGTACTTC. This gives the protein CASSFLETAYEQYF.